This T cell receptor (beta chain) emerged from a study of T-cell reconstitution after alpha-beta-depleted transplantation in children. Only a few counts were recorded for this clonotype. Preparation of the TCRbeta library was carried out with unique molecular identifiers. TCRdb itself ran the PCR reads through MiXCR, one entry per CDR3 protein. The repertoire holds approximately 400,000 distinct CDR3 sequences, with approximately 11% as singletons. The CDR3 extends over 15 amino acids. In germline, CDR1 is SGHDN, CDR2 FVKESK. The germline V and J ends were trimmed by 0 bases and 0 bases, with 7 bases remaining between them.

The starting material was PBMCs from the stem cell graft donor, obtained from the stem cell graft. This TCR was recovered from a human donor who donated a stem cell graft to a child with acute myeloid leukemia. V gene TRBV14 combines with J gene TRBJ2-3; D not certain. The CDR3 DNA reads TGTGCCAGCAGCCAAGATATGCGGAGCACAGATACGCAGTATTTT. It is translated as CASSQDMRSTDTQYF.